This TCR beta chain was retrieved from a study of blood T cell repertoires in COVID-19. Study details: Italy, Spain and the United States were the sources of the convalescent and acute COVID-19 samples. In each case, the material was cDNA or gDNA derived from T cells, B-cell-depleted T cells, or PBMCs.

Per the study methods: Amplification from reference gene primers served as the basis for estimated nucleated cell counts. Assay: immunoSEQ multiplex PCR; the TCRdb copy retains only in-frame clones and omits some. D and trimming come from the DNA, and the V and J calls and clone size come from that table. Among fewer than 200,000 clones listed, approximately 86% were seen once. The CDR3 is 17 amino acids. From germline, CDR1 is DFQATT and CDR2 SNEGSKA (reference sequence). V was trimmed by 3 bases and J by 0 bases, leaving 19 bases between them. The sequencing input was peripheral blood. This TCR came from a man aged 55 to 70 who had recovered from COVID-19. This chain links TRBV20-1 with TRBJ2-3; D is possibly TRBD2 (6 bases). CDR3 loop: CSASTGFSGDSTDTQYF. The CDR3 nucleotides are TGCAGTGCTAGTACCGGGTTTAGCGGAGATAGCACAGATACGCAGTATTTT.